The next 27 T cell receptor beta chains were all read from a single sample in a study of stem cell transplantation in POMP-related autoinflammatory disease. TCRdb's table, derived via immunoSEQ multiplex PCR, lists solely in-frame clones and lacks some. The sample holds some 65,000 clones, roughly 93% seen once. Sequencing used CD4+ T cells from PBMCs, obtained after stem cell transplantation. These receptors were collected from a human patient with POMP-related autoinflammation and immune dysregulation (PRAID). The graft donor may account for some of the T cells.

This chain links TRBV18 with TRBJ1-6; D is unresolved. Germline V lookup: CDR1 KGHSH, CDR2 LQKENI. This CDR3 comprises 17 residues. Trimming cost V 0 bases and J 0 bases, with 9 bases left between them. DNA of the CDR3: TGTGCCAGCTCACCACCGCAGGCAGGCTCCTATAATTCACCCCTCCACTTT. Protein sequence: CASSPPQAGSYNSPLHF.

The V and J genes are TRBV4-2 and TRBJ2-4; 7 bases match TRBD2. Germline CDR1 LGHNA, CDR2 YNFKEQ. V was clipped by 1 base and J by 3 bases; unmatched bases: 6. The CDR3 has 16 residues. CDR3 region: CASSQVGREGKNIQYF. The CDR3 DNA sequence: TGTGCCAGCAGCCAAGTGGGCAGGGAGGGCAAAAACATTCAGTACTTC.

This clone was counted once. The rearrangement joins TRBV2 to TRBJ1-5; the D gene is possibly TRBD1 (5 bases). CDR1 is SNHLY, CDR2 FYNNEI, per germline. This CDR3 has 15 amino acids. Trimming removed 4 bases from V and 0 bases from J, with 10 bases in between. CDR3 sequence (DNA): TGTGCCAGCAGTGCAGGGAGAAATAGCAATCAGCCCCAGCATTTT. Translation: CASSAGRNSNQPQHF.

The gene calls are TRBV7-9 and TRBJ2-5; 8 bases fit TRBD2. After removal of 1 base from V and 5 bases from J, the junction contained 9 bases not matched to a gene. CDR3 length equals 16 residues. Germline V gene data show CDR1 as SEHNR and CDR2 as FQNEAQ (reference sequence). For the CDR3, the DNA is TGTGCCAGCAGCTTAGACACAGCGGGAGACGGGGAGACCCAGTACTTC. Its translation is CASSLDTAGDGETQYF.

This clone was observed a single time. The gene calls are TRBV10-2 and TRBJ2-1; 8 bases align to TRBD2. Per the germline V gene, CDR1 is WSHSY and CDR2 is SAAADI. This CDR3 has 14 residues. The J segment lost 7 bases and the V segment lost 8 bases, leaving 10 bases of the junction unmatched. CDR3 sequence: CASCRTSRENEQFF. In nucleotides, the CDR3 is TGCGCCAGCTGCAGGACTAGCCGCGAGAATGAGCAGTTCTTC.

The rearrangement joins TRBV11-2 to TRBJ1-1; D uncertain. Germline-derived CDR1 and CDR2 are SGHAT and FQNNGV. The CDR3 is 13 residues long. V shed 5 bases and J shed 11 bases, with 18 bases lying between them. CDR3 nucleotides: TGTGCCAGCAGCCTCGCGTGGCTCGGTCGGGCTTTCTTT. This gives the protein CASSLAWLGRAFF. Full variable domain (missing parts from reference TRBV11-2 and TRBJ1-1): EAGVAQSPRYKIIEKRQSVAFWCNPISGHATLYWYQQILGQGPKLLIQFQNNGVVDDSQLPKDRFSAERLKGVDSTLKIQPAKLEDSAVYLCASSLAWLGRAFFGQGTRLTVV.

The chain employs TRBV7-9 and TRBJ2-1; 8 bases align to TRBD2. This CDR3 is 15 amino acids long. V trimming: 3 bases; J trimming: 2 bases; junction bases outside the gene matches: 3. CDR1 and CDR2 from the germline V gene are SEHNR and FQNEAQ (reference sequence). CDR3 amino acids: CASSLVLAAYNEQFF. The DNA of the CDR3 is TGTGCCAGCAGCTTGGTACTAGCGGCCTACAATGAGCAGTTCTTC.

The rearrangement joins TRBV18 to TRBJ1-1; D perhaps matches TRBD1 (6 bases). CDR1 and CDR2 from the germline V gene are KGHSH and LQKENI. V was shortened by 3 bases and J by 4 bases, with 12 bases between the two germline ends. This CDR3 comprises 14 residues. CDR3 residues: CASSPGGRGTEAFF. The DNA for the CDR3 is TGTGCCAGCTCACCCGGGGGGCGCGGCACTGAAGCTTTCTTT. The full variable domain, in which reference TRBV18 and TRBJ1-1 provide the parts outside the CDR3, is NAGVMQNPRHLVRRRGQEARLRCSPMKGHSHVYWYRQLPEEGLKFMVYLQKENIIDESGMPKERFSAEFPKEGPSILRIQQVVRGDSAAYFCASSPGGRGTEAFFGQGTRLTVV.

V usage is TRBV19 and J usage is TRBJ2-4; a weak D match, TRBD2 (6 bases). There are 15 residues in the CDR3. Deletions cut 3 bases from V and 2 bases from J, with 11 bases between. Germline V CDR1 and CDR2: LNHDA, SQIVND (reference sequence). CDR3 protein: CASSIPAGTKNIQYF. CDR3 bases: TGTGCCAGTAGTATTCCTGCGGGAACCAAAAACATTCAGTACTTC.

In this sample, this clone turned up a few times. The rearrangement uses TRBV9 and TRBJ1-6; D is ambiguous. The V and J ends lost 3 bases and 0 bases respectively, with 4 bases between them. Germline lookup yields CDR1 SGDLS and CDR2 YYNGEE. This CDR3 contains 14 residues. The CDR3 loop is CASSESSYNSPLHF. The CDR3 DNA is TGTGCCAGCAGCGAGAGCTCCTATAATTCACCCCTCCACTTT.

This chain connects TRBV2 to TRBJ1-4; D is unclear. The CDR3 spans 13 residues. Germline V gene data show CDR1 as SNHLY and CDR2 as FYNNEI. Trimming pared 8 bases from V and 7 bases from J, leaving 14 bases between. CDR3 region: CASARDGPEKLFF. The CDR3 DNA follows: TGTGCCAGCGCGAGGGATGGCCCTGAAAAACTGTTTTTT.

The rearrangement links TRBV6-5 to TRBJ1-1; the match to TRBD1 covers 7 bases. The germline V gene encodes CDR1 MNHEY and CDR2 SVGAGI. CDR3 length equals 13 residues. With V trimmed by 5 bases and J by 4 bases, 4 bases remained unmatched. The CDR3 DNA reads as TGTGCCAGCAGTATCGACAGGGCCACTGAAGCTTTCTTT. Its translation: CASSIDRATEAFF.

The chain uses TRBV19 and TRBJ2-7; TRBD2 matches 12 bases. The CDR3 runs 16 residues. J was trimmed by 1 base and V by 5 bases; bases with no gene match: 6. Germline CDR1 LNHDA, CDR2 SQIVND (reference sequence). CDR3 bases: TGTGCCAGTAGTGCCAGACTAGCGGGAGCATCCTACGAGCAGTACTTC. Protein: CASSARLAGASYEQYF.

The chain has TRBV5-1 and TRBJ2-5; D is uncertain. V lost 0 bases and J lost 5, with 8 bases in between. The germline V gene has CDR1 SGHRS and CDR2 YFSETQ. The CDR3 spans 13 residues. As DNA, the CDR3 is TGCGCCAGCAGCTTGGGGGAACAGGAGACCCAGTACTTC. Its protein product is CASSLGEQETQYF.

V usage is TRBV14 and J usage is TRBJ1-1; D is unresolved. Trimming took off 0 bases at V and 8 bases at J, with 16 bases between the two ends. CDR3 length equals 15 residues. Per the germline V gene, CDR1 is SGHDN and CDR2 is FVKESK. The CDR3 DNA is TGTGCCAGCAGCCAAGACCGAAGTGGAAGATTCGAAGCTTTCTTT. This gives the protein CASSQDRSGRFEAFF.

The count of this clone is one. The V and J genes are TRBV10-1 and TRBJ1-1; TRBD1 is a possible D gene (6 bases). The CDR3 is 14 residues long. V lost 0 bases and J lost 6, with 11 bases in between. Germline lookup yields CDR1 WNHNN and CDR2 SYGVQD (reference sequence). The CDR3 bases are TGCGCCAGCAGTGAGTCGAGGGGGTCCCCTGAAGCTTTCTTT. Translating it yields CASSESRGSPEAFF.

This chain joins TRBV5-1 and TRBJ2-2; TRBD1 agrees at 9 bases. Germline values: CDR1 SGHRS, CDR2 YFSETQ. This CDR3 contains 16 residues. V lost 4 bases to trimming and J lost 1 base; unmatched junction nucleotides: 5. CDR3 region: CASSPVGQGNTGELFF. In DNA, the CDR3 is TGCGCCAGCAGCCCGGTGGGACAGGGGAACACCGGGGAGCTGTTTTTT.

This rearrangement joins TRBV4-1 to TRBJ2-5; the D gene is possibly TRBD2 (5 bases). The CDR3 contains 13 residues. Per the germline V gene, CDR1 is MGHRA and CDR2 is YSYEKL. The V end was cut by 4 bases, the J end by 5 bases, with 11 bases between. The CDR3 DNA sequence: TGCGCCAGCAGCCTCGGGGTCCTGGAGACCCAGTACTTC. This translates into CASSLGVLETQYF.

The chain is built from TRBV5-1 and TRBJ2-4; no clear D. The CDR3 contains 13 residues. The germline V gene encodes CDR1 SGHRS and CDR2 YFSETQ. V lost 0 bases and J 6 bases, leaving 7 bases between the germline ends. The CDR3 loop is CASSLEGGNIQYF. CDR3 DNA: TGCGCCAGCAGCTTGGAGGGTGGAAACATTCAGTACTTC. The variable domain in full, with the rest retrieved from reference TRBV5-1 and TRBJ2-4, is KAGVTQTPRYLIKTRGQQVTLSCSPISGHRSVSWYQQTPGQGLQFLFEYFSETQRNKGNFPGRFSGRQFSNSRSEMNVSTLELGDSALYLCASSLEGGNIQYFGAGTRLSVL.

The rearrangement joins TRBV7-9 to TRBJ2-2; D is perhaps TRBD2 (5 bases). The CDR3 length is 16 residues. V was trimmed by 4 bases and J by 7 bases, leaving 19 bases between them. In germline, CDR1 is SEHNR, CDR2 FQNEAQ (reference sequence). The CDR3 loop reads CASSSPRGRVVGELFF. The CDR3 DNA sequence: TGTGCCAGCAGCTCGCCACGGGGAAGGGTGGTCGGGGAGCTGTTTTTT.

This rearrangement joins TRBV6-5 to TRBJ1-3; D gene uncertain. Germline lookup yields CDR1 MNHEY and CDR2 SVGAGI. Trimming left V 6 bases short and J 3 bases short, with 15 bases between. The CDR3 covers 15 residues. In DNA, the CDR3 is TGTGCCAGCAGATCCACCGGAAGAGGTGGAAACACCATATATTTT. It translates to CASRSTGRGGNTIYF.

The chain carries TRBV9 and TRBJ1-2, with D uncertain. The V end lost 4 bases, the J end lost 7 bases, and 8 bases lay between the germline ends. The CDR3 runs to 11 residues. From germline, CDR1 is SGDLS and CDR2 YYNGEE. The DNA of the CDR3 is TGTGCCAGCAGCAAGCCAGGTGGCTACACCTTC. This gives the protein CASSKPGGYTF.

The V call is TRBV10-3, the J call TRBJ2-7, with D perhaps TRBD1 (6 bases). Trimming took off 9 bases at V and 0 bases at J, with 12 bases between the two ends. CDR1 is ENHRY and CDR2 is SYGVKD in the germline V gene. The CDR3 runs to 13 residues. In DNA form, the CDR3 reads TGTGCCATGGGGGCGGCCGTCTCCTACGAGCAGTACTTC. Protein sequence: CAMGAAVSYEQYF.

The chain uses TRBV11-2 and TRBJ1-2, with no clear D. This CDR3 comprises 13 residues. Germline CDR1 reads SGHAT; CDR2 reads FQNNGV. Deletions cut 5 bases from V and 3 bases from J, with 10 bases between. This CDR3 reads CASSPAGDYGYTF. The CDR3 DNA follows: TGTGCCAGCAGCCCGGCGGGTGACTATGGCTACACCTTC. The complete variable domain, with remaining parts taken from reference TRBV11-2 and TRBJ1-2, reads EAGVAQSPRYKIIEKRQSVAFWCNPISGHATLYWYQQILGQGPKLLIQFQNNGVVDDSQLPKDRFSAERLKGVDSTLKIQPAKLEDSAVYLCASSPAGDYGYTFGSGTRLTVV.

The chain couples TRBV5-5 to TRBJ2-5, with no clear D. The CDR3 length is 12 residues. The germline V gene has CDR1 SGHKS and CDR2 YYEKEE (reference sequence). Deletions cut 2 bases from V and 1 base from J, with 3 bases between. The CDR3 DNA reads as TGTGCCAGCAGCTTCGGCCAAGAGACCCAGTACTTC. Protein sequence: CASSFGQETQYF.

This clone was observed a single time. The V call is TRBV6-2 or TRBV6-3, the J call TRBJ2-5; 8 nucleotides align to TRBD2. The CDR3 sequence is 15 residues long. V gave up 4 bases and J gave up 4 bases; unmatched junction bases: 8. Germline V gene sequence: CDR1 MNHEY, CDR2 SVGEGT. CDR3 bases: TGTGCCAGCAGTTTAGCGGGACCCCTCCGAGAGACCCAGTACTTC. This translates into CASSLAGPLRETQYF.

This rearrangement joins TRBV9 to TRBJ1-2; possible D gene TRBD1, 6 bases. Germline V gene lookup returns CDR1 SGDLS and CDR2 YYNGEE. The V end lost 2 bases, the J end lost 6 bases, and 11 bases lay between the germline ends. The CDR3 length is 13 residues. The CDR3 loop reads CASSVGTSHGYTF. As DNA, the CDR3 is TGTGCCAGCAGCGTCGGGACATCCCATGGCTACACCTTC.